This T cell receptor beta chain was found in a study of spatial heterogeneity in lung cancer. Study-level information: Combinations of a unique TCR and a UMI were tallied in raw reads, and on average each appeared more than ten times.

The sample's time point: sample taken at primary tumor resection. From tumor, nontumor lung or frozen PBMC, whole RNA was taken unsorted for sequencing. Ten or more counts support this clonotype. TCRdb used MiXCR to reprocess the 5' RACE reads, holding one entry per CDR3 protein. Of tens of thousands of distinct CDR3 sequences in the sample, 4% to 6% were seen once. CDR3 length equals 16 residues. This specimen consisted of PBMCs, obtained at surgery. The source is a female donor with early-stage non-small cell lung cancer. The rearrangement links TRBV21-1 to TRBJ1-1. TRBV21-1 represents a pseudogene. Written as DNA, the CDR3 is TGTGCCAGCAGCAACGGGGAGCATATCCCTCGTTTAATAGCTTTCTTT. Translating it yields CASSNGEHIPRLIAFF.